These T cell receptor beta chains were read from a single sample in a study of memory CD4+ T cells and cytomegalovirus serostatus. Only in-frame clones appear in the TCRdb table, and some are missing; sequencing was by immunoSEQ multiplex PCR. The repertoire includes 61,000 or so clones, around three quarters of them detected once, and around 0.51% sits in the top ten. Sequences were obtained from memory CD4+ T cells from blood. The source of these receptors is an adult in good health and CMV-seronegative. Some clones in this sample may be carry-over from other donors' samples. The CDR3 runs from the conserved cysteine through the conserved F or W. The D gene is left open where the match is weak. Not every row has a clone size; where given, it reads once, few, many or a size class.

V: TRBV9
size: .
D: .
J: TRBJ2-3
CDR3: CASSLDSSTDTQYF
DNA: TGTGCCAGCAGTTTGGACAGCAGCACAGATACGCAGTATTTT

V: TRBV5-4
size: few
D: .
J: TRBJ2-7
CDR3: CASRPEGMNGREQYF
DNA: TGTGCCAGCCGACCCGAGGGAATGAATGGACGCGAGCAGTACTTC

V: TRBV18
size: .
D: TRBD2
J: TRBJ2-1
CDR3: CASSPLASGSGNEQFF
DNA: TGTGCCAGCTCACCTTTGGCTAGCGGGAGTGGAAATGAGCAGTTCTTC

V: TRBV7-3
size: .
D: .
J: TRBJ2-6
CDR3: CASSNPRFSGANVLTF
DNA: TGTGCCAGCAGCAATCCGCGTTTCTCTGGGGCCAACGTCCTGACTTTC

V: TRBV4-2
size: .
D: TRBD1
J: TRBJ2-1
CDR3: CASSHRTGDEQFF
DNA: TGTGCCAGCAGCCACCGGACAGGGGATGAGCAGTTCTTC

V: TRBV29-1
size: .
D: .
J: TRBJ2-1
CDR3: CSASGALVNEQFF
DNA: TGCAGCGCTTCAGGAGCGCTTGTTAATGAGCAGTTCTTC

V: TRBV9
size: .
D: .
J: TRBJ2-6
CDR3: CASSARGFGANVLTF
DNA: TGTGCCAGCAGCGCTCGGGGTTTTGGGGCCAACGTCCTGACTTTC

V: TRBV18
size: .
D: .
J: TRBJ2-7
CDR3: CASSPGSAGYEQYF
DNA: TGTGCCAGCTCACCGGGATCCGCGGGGTACGAGCAGTACTTC

V: TRBV7-9
size: .
D: .
J: TRBJ2-3
CDR3: CASSIGGPVDTQYF
DNA: TGTGCCAGCAGCATCGGCGGTCCGGTAGATACGCAGTATTTT

V: TRBV2
size: few
D: TRBD1
J: TRBJ1-4
CDR3: CASSQQGAANEKLFF
DNA: TGTGCCAGCAGTCAACAGGGGGCGGCTAATGAAAAACTGTTTTTT

V: TRBV5-1
size: .
D: .
J: TRBJ1-2
CDR3: CASMPLGGGEGYTF
DNA: TGCGCCAGCATGCCTCTCGGTGGGGGGGAAGGCTACACCTTC

V: TRBV5-1
size: .
D: .
J: TRBJ1-1
CDR3: CASSLRPMSGTEAFF
DNA: TGCGCCAGCAGCCTAAGACCGATGTCGGGCACTGAAGCTTTCTTT

V: TRBV5-4
size: .
D: .
J: TRBJ1-2
CDR3: CASSLSKQPVGYTF
DNA: TGTGCCAGCAGCTTATCGAAACAGCCGGTCGGCTACACCTTC

V: TRBV6-1
size: .
D: .
J: TRBJ1-1
CDR3: CASSGWGARGEAFF
DNA: TGTGCCAGCAGTGGTTGGGGGGCGCGAGGTGAAGCTTTCTTT